Presented here are 28 T cell receptor beta chains from one specimen sequenced in a study of CD8 T cells in Susac syndrome. RNA was extracted with the RNeasy kit, and a quantity of roughly 0.5 to 1 ug was reverse transcribed using random hexamers. TCRdb re-called the immunoSEQ multiplex PCR reads through MiXCR, storing one row per CDR3 protein. There are about 300,000 distinct CDR3 sequences in the sample; approximately 90% occur only once, and roughly 0.17% lies in the top ten. Sequences were obtained from CD8+ T cells from PBMCs. These receptors were taken from a human donor with multiple sclerosis.

This sequence joins TRBV10-3 and TRBJ1-4; maybe TRBD1 (5 bases). Germline lookup yields CDR1 ENHRY and CDR2 SYGVKD. V was shortened by 3 bases and J by 3 bases, with 14 bases between the two germline ends. CDR3 length equals 16 residues. CDR3 coding DNA: TGTGCCATCAGTGATCCCTTGGGGCCACCTAATGAAAAACTGTTTTTT. Its protein is CAISDPLGPPNEKLFF.

The chain employs TRBV20-1 and TRBJ2-1; tentative D call: TRBD2 (5 bases). The V gene's germline CDR1 is DFQATT and CDR2 SNEGSKA (reference sequence). Trimming removed 0 bases at V and 7 bases at J, with 13 bases between. This CDR3 has 14 residues. The CDR3 nucleotides read TGCAGTGCTAGAGATCGGCTAGCTGGTAATGAGCAGTTCTTC. Translation gives CSARDRLAGNEQFF.

The chain uses TRBV18 and TRBJ2-1; 9 bases align to TRBD2. The CDR3 consists of 15 residues. The ends lost 4 bases at V and 7 bases at J; junction bases unmatched: 8. Germline CDR1 reads KGHSH; CDR2 reads LQKENI. The CDR3 reads CASSRAGGPGNEQFF. Here the CDR3 DNA reads TGTGCCAGCTCACGGGCGGGGGGGCCGGGGAATGAGCAGTTCTTC. Full variable domain (missing parts from reference TRBV18 and TRBJ2-1): NAGVMQNPRHLVRRRGQEARLRCSPMKGHSHVYWYRQLPEEGLKFMVYLQKENIIDESGMPKERFSAEFPKEGPSILRIQQVVRGDSAAYFCASSRAGGPGNEQFFGPGTRLTVL.

This clonotype was counted a few times. This chain links TRBV6-2 or TRBV6-3 with TRBJ2-5; maybe TRBD2 (6 bases). V lost 10 bases and J 4 bases, leaving 10 bases between the germline ends. The germline CDR1 and CDR2 sequences are MNHEY and SVGEGT. CDR3 length equals 11 residues. The CDR3 sequence: CATLAAETQYF. DNA for the CDR3: TGTGCCACACTAGCAGCAGAGACCCAGTACTTC.

This rearrangement joins TRBV15 to TRBJ2-1; D is uncertain. From germline, CDR1 is LNHNV and CDR2 YYDKDF (reference sequence). CDR3 length: 12 amino acids. Trimming cost V 6 bases and J 2 bases, with 5 bases left between them. Here the CDR3 reads CATSRTYNEQFF. CDR3 nucleotide sequence: TGTGCCACCAGTAGAACCTACAATGAGCAGTTCTTC.

The chain recombines TRBV7-8 with TRBJ2-3; 9 nucleotides match TRBD2. The CDR3 has 16 residues. The V gene's germline CDR1 is SGHVS and CDR2 FQNEAQ. J lost 2 bases, V lost 1 base, and 4 bases had no gene match. CDR3: CASSLGLAGTTDTQYF. The CDR3, as DNA: TGTGCCAGCAGCTTAGGGCTAGCGGGGACCACAGATACGCAGTATTTT.

This chain uses TRBV4-2 with TRBJ1-5; 9 nucleotides line up with TRBD1. The junction had 11 bases not matched to a gene; V was cut back by 4 bases and J by 7 bases. Germline V CDR1 and CDR2: LGHNA, YNFKEQ. The CDR3 runs 16 residues. The DNA for the CDR3 is TGTGCCAGCAGCCCCTCTCAACAGGGGGCTGGGCAGCCCCAGCATTTT. Its protein product is CASSPSQQGAGQPQHF.

The CDR3 region has the DNA TGCGCCAGCAGCCAGTGGGGGGGGAGTTTCCAAGAGACCCAGTACTTC. Translated, it gives CASSQWGGSFQETQYF. J is TRBJ2-5 and V is TRBV4-1; 7 bases fit TRBD2. Losses at the gene ends were 3 bases for V and 1 base for J; bases not matched to a gene: 8. Germline V gives CDR1 MGHRA, CDR2 YSYEKL. The CDR3 runs to 16 residues.

The J gene is TRBJ2-3, the V gene TRBV15; 12 bases agree with TRBD2. Germline V lookup: CDR1 LNHNV, CDR2 YYDKDF (reference sequence). V was clipped by 4 bases and J by 9 bases; unmatched bases: 8. The length of the CDR3 is 15 residues. CDR3 in amino acids: CATSTPSGGAETQYF. CDR3 DNA: TGTGCCACCAGCACCCCTAGCGGGGGGGCCGAGACGCAGTATTTT. The whole variable domain, filled in from reference TRBV15 and TRBJ2-3, reads DAMVIQNPRYQVTQFGKPVTLSCSQTLNHNVMYWYQQKSSQAPKLLFHYYDKDFNNEADTPDNFQSRRPNTSFCFLDIRSPGLGDTAMYLCATSTPSGGAETQYFGPGTRLTVL.

The V gene is TRBV12-3 or TRBV12-4, the J gene TRBJ2-3, with D tentatively TRBD2 (7 bases). This CDR3 spans 15 amino acids. V was clipped by 2 bases and J by 3 bases, with 12 bases between them. The CDR3 spells CASSLRGGLTDTQYF. CDR3 sequence (DNA): TGTGCCAGCAGTTTAAGGGGGGGGCTAACAGATACGCAGTATTTT.

J is TRBJ1-1 and V is TRBV7-9; D unresolved. Trimming left V 5 bases short and J 8 bases short, with 12 bases between. The CDR3 runs to 12 residues. CDR1 and CDR2 (germline): SEHNR, FQNEAQ (reference sequence). The CDR3 DNA follows: TGTGCCAGCAGCCAGCGGATCGGGGAAGCTTTCTTT. Amino acids: CASSQRIGEAFF.

The rearrangement uses TRBV6-2 or TRBV6-3 and TRBJ2-3; D is uncertain. Trimming took 2 bases from V and 2 from J, leaving 11 bases between them. This CDR3 comprises 15 residues. Per germline, CDR1 MNHEY and CDR2 SVGEGT. This CDR3 reads CASSYVDLDTDTQYF. The CDR3 coding sequence is TGTGCCAGCAGTTACGTCGATTTGGACACAGATACGCAGTATTTT.

The chain's CDR3 is CASSNIGGAEQYF. The CDR3 DNA sequence: TGTGCCAGCAGCAATATCGGGGGGGCCGAGCAGTACTTC. The chain uses TRBV21-1 and TRBJ2-7; the D call in the table, TRBD2, was not verified against the DNA. TRBV21-1 is labeled a pseudogene. The CDR3 sequence is 13 residues long.

V is TRBV9 and J is TRBJ2-1, with D possibly matching TRBD2 (5 bases). V was cut by 7 bases and J by 8 bases, with 19 bases left in between. The CDR3 totals 14 residues. Germline V lookup: CDR1 SGDLS, CDR2 YYNGEE. In DNA, the CDR3 is TGTGCCAGCGGAGCACTCGAGGGCCTCGATGAGCAGTTCTTC. Translated: CASGALEGLDEQFF.

The rearrangement links TRBV6-2 or TRBV6-3 to TRBJ2-3; D remains unclear. V was pared by 7 bases and J by 2 bases, with 10 bases between. CDR1 MNHEY and CDR2 SVGEGT come from the germline V gene. The CDR3 consists of 13 residues. In DNA, the CDR3 is TGTGCCAGCAACCGACAAGACACAGATACGCAGTATTTT. It translates to CASNRQDTDTQYF.

The table lists this clonotype with a count of one. The CDR3 DNA is TGTGCCAGTAGTATTCGAGGGAGGGCCTGCGTCACAGATACGCAGTATTTT. Protein: CASSIRGRACVTDTQYF. This chain joins TRBV19 and TRBJ2-3; 7 nucleotides align to TRBD2. The germline V gene has CDR1 LNHDA and CDR2 SQIVND (reference sequence). The CDR3 is 17 amino acids. V was pared by 3 bases and J by 2 bases, with 11 bases of the junction left unmatched. Combining the CDR3 with reference TRBV19 and TRBJ2-3 gives the whole variable domain DGGITQSPKYLFRKEGQNVTLSCEQNLNHDAMYWYRQDPGQGLRLIYYSQIVNDFQKGDIAEGYSVSREKKESFPLTVTSAQKNPTAFYLCASSIRGRACVTDTQYFGPGTRLTVL.

The chain employs TRBV29-1 and TRBJ2-3; unclear D gene. Germline V lookup: CDR1 SQVTM, CDR2 ANQGSEA. The CDR3 spans 10 residues. V was trimmed by 7 bases and J by 2 bases, leaving 4 bases between them. CDR3 bases: TGCAGCGGGCCCACAGATACGCAGTATTTT. This sequence encodes CSGPTDTQYF.

The chain couples TRBV28 to TRBJ2-7, with 8 bases matching TRBD1. Germline V lookup: CDR1 MDHEN, CDR2 SYDVKM. The V and J ends lost 5 bases and 6 bases, in that order; junction bases with no gene match: 12. CDR3 size: 15 residues. In DNA, the CDR3 is TGTGCCAGCAGTCCAACCGGGACAGGCTACAGCGAGCAGTACTTC. Its protein product is CASSPTGTGYSEQYF.

The chain links TRBV13 to TRBJ2-1; D not resolved. This CDR3 spans 15 amino acids. CDR1 and CDR2 (germline): PRHDT, FYEKMQ (reference sequence). Trimming removed 5 bases from V and 8 bases from J, with 19 bases in between. As DNA, the CDR3 is TGTGCCAGCAGCCTACTTCTGGGTTCGCTCCATGAGCAGTTCTTC. Protein product: CASSLLLGSLHEQFF.

The rearrangement links TRBV20-1 to TRBJ2-7; a weak D match, TRBD2 (6 bases). CDR1 DFQATT and CDR2 SNEGSKA come from the germline V gene (reference sequence). The CDR3 consists of 15 residues. The ends were cut back, 6 bases at V and 6 bases at J, with 24 bases in the middle. This chain's CDR3 is CSATTEGTDVAEQYF. The DNA for the CDR3 is TGCAGTGCAACTACGGAGGGGACGGACGTCGCCGAGCAGTACTTC.

The genes are TRBV23-1 and TRBJ2-3; D is undetermined. TRBV23-1 is an ORF for which the function is uncertain. This CDR3 contains 17 residues. Trimming removed 6 bases from V and 1 base from J, with 20 bases in between. CDR3 coding DNA: TGCGCCAGCAGCCCACCACTGGGAATAGCCCGCACAGATACGCAGTATTTT. This gives the protein CASSPPLGIARTDTQYF.

The V call is TRBV7-2, the J call TRBJ2-3; TRBD1 aligns across 8 bases. The CDR3 sequence is 16 residues long. Germline values: CDR1 SGHTA, CDR2 FQGNSA. J was trimmed by 3 bases and V by 1 base; bases with no gene match: 6. The CDR3 DNA is TGTGCCAGCAGCTTAGGGACAGGGAGCAGGACAGATACGCAGTATTTT. It yields the protein CASSLGTGSRTDTQYF.

The gene calls are TRBV12-3 or TRBV12-4 and TRBJ2-5, with 8 bases that match TRBD2. This CDR3 comprises 15 residues. V trimming: 4 bases; J trimming: 2 bases; junction bases outside the gene matches: 6. The CDR3 sequence is CASSSTGGRQETQYF. The CDR3 nucleotides are TGTGCCAGCAGTTCGACGGGGGGGCGGCAAGAGACCCAGTACTTC.

This clonotype was picked up one time. This chain links TRBV11-2 with TRBJ2-7, with D uncertain. Trimming removed 5 bases at V and 0 bases at J, with 20 bases between. Germline CDR1 is SGHAT and CDR2 is FQNNGV. The CDR3 loop spans 17 amino acids. The chain's CDR3 is CASSRFVERIHSYEQYF. The CDR3 nucleotides read TGTGCCAGCAGCCGTTTTGTGGAAAGGATTCACTCCTACGAGCAGTACTTC.

CDR3 DNA: TGTGCCAGCAGTTTATCGGCCCTTACAGGTGGGGGCGAGGGAGGCTACACCTTC. This translates into CASSLSALTGGGEGGYTF. The chain combines TRBV27 with TRBJ1-2; D possibly corresponds to TRBD1 (6 bases). The V end was cut by 0 bases, the J end by 8 bases, with 25 bases between. The V gene's germline CDR1 is MNHEY and CDR2 SMNVEV (reference sequence). This CDR3 is 18 amino acids long.

This clonotype has a single count. The chain carries TRBV20-1 and TRBJ2-3, with no clear D. Trimming took off 4 bases at V and 4 bases at J, with 12 bases between the two ends. From germline, CDR1 is DFQATT and CDR2 SNEGSKA (reference sequence). The length of the CDR3 is 13 residues. This CDR3 is CSAIPYGADTQYF. CDR3 in DNA: TGCAGTGCTATCCCTTATGGTGCAGATACGCAGTATTTT.

The chain uses TRBV23-1 and TRBJ1-2; D may be TRBD1 (6 bases). TRBV23-1 is recorded as an ORF, its role being uncertain. The CDR3 is made up of 15 amino acids. Trimming took 10 bases from V and 0 from J, leaving 18 bases between them. CDR3 sequence (DNA): TGCGCCACACCAACCCGGGACACTACTAACTATGGCTACACCTTC. Amino acids: CATPTRDTTNYGYTF.

V gene TRBV7-2 combines with J gene TRBJ1-2; 7 bases map to TRBD1. CDR1 SGHTA and CDR2 FQGNSA come from the germline V gene. With V trimmed by 3 bases and J by 6 bases, 10 bases remained unmatched. The length of the CDR3 is 15 residues. The DNA of the CDR3 is TGTGCCAGCAGCTTGGACCTCACAGGGGATAATGGCTACACCTTC. Translating it yields CASSLDLTGDNGYTF.